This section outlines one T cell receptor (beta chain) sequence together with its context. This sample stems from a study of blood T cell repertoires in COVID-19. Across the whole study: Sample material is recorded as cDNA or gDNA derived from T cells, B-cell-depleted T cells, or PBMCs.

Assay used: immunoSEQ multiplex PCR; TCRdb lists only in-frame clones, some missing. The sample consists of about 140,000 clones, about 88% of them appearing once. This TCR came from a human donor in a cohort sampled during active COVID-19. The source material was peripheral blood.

The CDR3 DNA sequence: TGTGCCAGCAGTCGTAAGGAGACCCTGTTGAACACTGAAGCTTTCTTT. This codes for CASSRKETLLNTEAFF. The V gene is TRBV2, the J gene TRBJ1-1, with D unresolved. Trimming removed 5 bases at V and 0 bases at J, with 16 bases between. The CDR3 extends over 16 amino acids. CDR1 and CDR2 (germline): SNHLY, FYNNEI.